The TCR beta chain described here comes from a study of blood T cell repertoires in COVID-19. Clones were read by immunoSEQ multiplex PCR, and TCRdb kept only the in-frame ones, dropping some. The data show about 200,000 clones, around nine tenths seen once. The germline CDR1 and CDR2 sequences are SQVTM and ANQGSEA. This CDR3 region has 14 residues. V lost 4 bases and J lost 6; bases outside the gene matches: 6. Sample: peripheral blood. The chain uses TRBV29-1 and TRBJ1-3, with 10 nucleotides matching TRBD1. This receptor was identified in a man between 18 and 29 years old with active or convalescent COVID-19. In DNA form, the CDR3 reads TGCAGCGTTGCGGACAGGGGGGCGTCAAACACCATATATTTT. Amino acid sequence: CSVADRGASNTIYF.